One and the same sample provided the 21 T cell receptor beta chains below, sequenced in a study of T cells expressing NK-cell markers. From the 5' RACE reads, TCRdb lists one entry per CDR3 protein and no DNA. This sample's table has roughly 150,000 distinct CDR3 sequences. The sequencing sample was made of blood T cells: a sorted CD56 or NKG2C T cell subset, CD4+ or CD8+ T cells, or bulk PBMC T cells (not recorded which). These receptors came from a woman aged 18 to 75 in good health.

V and J are TRBV2 and TRBJ2-5; the D gene TCRdb calls, TRBD2, cannot be checked with no DNA. Germline V gene sequence: CDR1 SNHLY, CDR2 FYNNEI. The CDR3 totals 14 residues. This CDR3 is CASKLAAQQETQYF.

V is TRBV5-1 and J is TRBJ1-1; TCRdb outputs TRBD1, but without DNA this stays unchecked. There are 15 residues in the CDR3. Germline V gene sequence: CDR1 SGHRS, CDR2 YFSETQ. This CDR3 is CASSLGSGLNTEAFF.

The chain joins TRBV20-1 to TRBJ1-1; no DNA is available, so the TRBD1 call from TCRdb remains unchecked. Germline loops: CDR1 DFQATT, CDR2 SNEGSKA (reference sequence). The CDR3 is made up of 14 amino acids. The CDR3 region is CSARVGGMNTEAFF.

The chain links TRBV5-6 to TRBJ2-2; without DNA, the TCRdb call of TRBD1 cannot be checked. CDR1 and CDR2 from the germline V gene are SGHDT and YYEEEE. This CDR3 is 16 amino acids long. The CDR3 here is CASKETDRGFGGELFF.

The chain is built from TRBV29-1 and TRBJ1-2. The CDR3 spans 14 residues. CDR1 SQVTM and CDR2 ANQGSEA come from the germline V gene. This chain's CDR3 is CSVAEVSANYGYTF.

The rearrangement uses TRBV14 and TRBJ2-2; TCRdb names TRBD2, which stays unverified in the absence of DNA. Germline assignment: CDR1 SGHDN and CDR2 FVKESK. CDR3 length equals 19 residues. The CDR3 region is CASSQEGLAGESGTGELFF.

The chain combines TRBV4-1 with TRBJ2-1. Per germline, CDR1 MGHRA and CDR2 YSYEKL. There are 14 residues in the CDR3. CDR3: CASSYPTGIDEQFF.

This chain's CDR3 is CASSEAGGVRETQYF. The chain is built from TRBV25-1 and TRBJ2-5; the D gene TCRdb calls, TRBD1, cannot be checked with no DNA. Germline V gives CDR1 MGHDK, CDR2 SYGVNS. There are 15 residues in the CDR3.

The genes are TRBV7-8 and TRBJ2-7; TCRdb calls TRBD1, which cannot be checked without DNA. The germline V gene has CDR1 SGHVS and CDR2 FQNEAQ. This CDR3 contains 15 residues. The CDR3 is CASSPRDRHFYEQYF.

This chain uses TRBV3-1 with TRBJ2-7; lacking DNA, the TRBD2 call made by TCRdb goes unchecked. Per germline, CDR1 LGHDT and CDR2 YNNKEL (reference sequence). This CDR3 comprises 13 residues. The CDR3: CASSQGGGLEQYF.

The chain links TRBV20-1 to TRBJ2-1; TCRdb reports TRBD2, a call that lacks DNA to check it against. CDR3 length: 14 residues. In germline, CDR1 is DFQATT, CDR2 SNEGSKA (reference sequence). The CDR3 sequence: CSARDPGLHNEQFF.

This rearrangement joins TRBV7-2 to TRBJ2-1; the TCRdb D gene call, TRBD2, has no DNA to confirm it. The germline gives CDR1 SGHTA, CDR2 FQGNSA. CDR3 length: 14 residues. CDR3 loop: CASSSPRGGNEQFF.

This chain uses TRBV19 with TRBJ1-5. Per germline, CDR1 LNHDA and CDR2 SQIVND (reference sequence). The CDR3 loop spans 15 amino acids. CDR3 loop: CASSTTWKSNQPQHF.

CDR3 sequence reads: CASSLGSGGLYEQYF. This chain uses TRBV7-2 with TRBJ2-7; the D call from TCRdb, TRBD2, cannot be confirmed without DNA. Germline assignment: CDR1 SGHTA and CDR2 FQGNSA. The CDR3 consists of 15 residues. Using reference TRBV7-2 and TRBJ2-7 for the parts outside the CDR3, the full variable domain is GAGVSQSPSNKVTEKGKDVELRCDPISGHTALYWYRQSLGQGLEFLIYFQGNSAPDKSGLPSDRFSAERTGGSVSTLTIQRTQQEDSAVYLCASSLGSGGLYEQYFGPGTRLTVT.

The chain is built from TRBV2 and TRBJ1-5; as DNA is missing, the TRBD1 call by TCRdb cannot be tested. Germline CDR1 SNHLY, CDR2 FYNNEI. The CDR3 loop spans 15 amino acids. CDR3: CASSGGQNSNQPQHF.

The chain is built from TRBV12-3 or TRBV12-4 and TRBJ2-2; checking the TCRdb D call of TRBD1 is not possible without DNA. This CDR3 has 14 amino acids. Here the CDR3 reads CATNLIGVPGELFF.

The rearrangement joins TRBV12-3 or TRBV12-4 to TRBJ1-4; there is no DNA to check the TCRdb D call of TRBD1. CDR3 length equals 14 residues. CDR3 in amino acids: CASRGQGTNEKLFF.

CDR3: CASRLQGFYGYTF. The chain couples TRBV6-5 to TRBJ1-2; TCRdb proposes TRBD1, but this gene call is untestable without DNA. CDR1 is MNHEY, CDR2 SVGAGI, per germline. The CDR3 loop spans 13 amino acids.

The chain is built from TRBV9 and TRBJ2-3; the TCRdb call, TRBD1, lacks DNA for checking. The V gene's germline CDR1 is SGDLS and CDR2 YYNGEE. This CDR3 has 16 residues. CDR3 region: CASSVGQGTGTDTQYF.

The chain links TRBV5-1 to TRBJ2-5; the TRBD2 assignment by TCRdb is unverifiable without DNA. The CDR3 is 15 residues long. Per germline, CDR1 SGHRS and CDR2 YFSETQ. CDR3 loop: CASRPDPSGQETQYF.

The chain has TRBV11-1 and TRBJ1-1. The CDR3 contains 13 residues. Germline V CDR1 and CDR2: SGHAT, FQDESV (reference sequence). The CDR3 region is CASSMDVDTEAFF.